This entry lists 2 T cell receptor beta chains sequenced from one sample in a study of patients and donors after allogeneic stem cell transplantation. TCRdb processed the RT-PCR reads anew with MiXCR; each CDR3 protein has one entry. In the table there are hundreds of thousands of distinct CDR3 sequences, around 16% of which are singletons. Sequenced material: blood, either unsorted or a sorted T cell fraction (not recorded which). The receptors shown here come from a human donor who was either an allogeneic HSCT recipient or a stem cell or donor lymphocyte infusion donor (not recorded which). It is not recorded whose cells these are; they may come from a transplant donor.

The chain is built from TRBV5-1 and TRBJ2-1; the match to TRBD2 covers 7 bases. The CDR3 has 16 residues. Germline assignment: CDR1 SGHRS and CDR2 YFSETQ. J was trimmed by 4 bases and V by 4 bases; bases with no gene match: 11. The CDR3 DNA is TGCGCCAGCAGCAGTGGGCGCGGGGGAGGATACAATGAGCAGTTCTTC. This codes for CASSSGRGGGYNEQFF.

The chain has TRBV7-6 and TRBJ1-1, with TRBD1 as a possible D gene (5 bases). Deletions cut 0 bases from V and 0 bases from J, with 8 bases between. CDR3 length equals 15 residues. CDR1 is SGHVS and CDR2 is FNYEAQ in the germline V gene. The CDR3 sequence: CASSLAEGLNTEAFF. The CDR3 DNA sequence: TGTGCCAGCAGCTTAGCCGAGGGGTTGAACACTGAAGCTTTCTTT.